This T cell receptor (beta chain) was recovered during a study of long-term antiretroviral therapy in people with HIV. An immunoSEQ assay, version v3.0, was performed at survey level. Repertoires were generated with immunoSEQ multiplex PCR, while TCRdb's copy carries only in-frame clones and drops some. Altogether more than 35,000 clones are present, 86% being singletons, with the ten largest covering almost 4%. Sequencing was performed on unsorted PBMCs, taken just before starting antiretroviral therapy. The sequence was obtained from a woman aged 18-35 years with HIV.

The CDR3 sequence is CASSETLGRETQYF. CDR3 nucleotides: TGTGCCAGCAGTGAAACCCTCGGACGGGAGACCCAGTACTTC. J is TRBJ2-5 and V is TRBV6-1; D not certain. The CDR3 runs 14 residues. Trimming left V 2 bases short and J 5 bases short, with 12 bases between. Germline CDR1 is MNHNS and CDR2 is SASEGT.